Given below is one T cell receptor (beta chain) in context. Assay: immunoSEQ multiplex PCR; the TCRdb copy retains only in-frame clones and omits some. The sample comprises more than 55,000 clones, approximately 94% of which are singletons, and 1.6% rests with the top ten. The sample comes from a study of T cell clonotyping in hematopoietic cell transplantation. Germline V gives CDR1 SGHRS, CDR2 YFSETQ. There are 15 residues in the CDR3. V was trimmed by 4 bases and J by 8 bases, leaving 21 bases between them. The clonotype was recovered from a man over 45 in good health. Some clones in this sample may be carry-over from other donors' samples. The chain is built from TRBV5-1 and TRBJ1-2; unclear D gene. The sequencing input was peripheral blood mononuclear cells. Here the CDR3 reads CASSTDGGPQRGYTF. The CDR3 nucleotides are TGCGCCAGCAGCACCGATGGCGGACCGCAACGCGGCTACACCTTC. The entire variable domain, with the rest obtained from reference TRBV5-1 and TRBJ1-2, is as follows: KAGVTQTPRYLIKTRGQQVTLSCSPISGHRSVSWYQQTPGQGLQFLFEYFSETQRNKGNFPGRFSGRQFSNSRSEMNVSTLELGDSALYLCASSTDGGPQRGYTFGSGTRLTVV.